Below are 25 T cell receptor beta chains sequenced from a single sample in a study of OX40 agonist ivuxolimab in advanced cancers. TCRdb's copy holds only in-frame clones and misses some; the assay was immunoSEQ multiplex PCR. There are approximately 69,000 clones in the sample; about 94% occur only once, and 15% to 17% lies in the top ten. This specimen consisted of CD4+ or CD8+ T cells sorted from blood, obtained in a trial of the OX40 agonist ivuxolimab. The receptors stem from an adult with an advanced solid tumor such as melanoma, head and neck, liver or kidney cancer.

This clone was recorded once. This chain uses TRBV6-6 with TRBJ2-7; TRBD2 aligns across 12 bases. This CDR3 is built from 16 residues. Looked up from germline, CDR1 is MNHNY and CDR2 is SVGAGI (reference sequence). The V and J ends lost 6 bases and 2 bases, in that order; junction bases with no gene match: 8. The CDR3 region has the DNA TGTGCCAGCAGCCCGACTAGCGGGAGCACAACCTACGAGCAGTACTTC. Protein: CASSPTSGSTTYEQYF.

This clone was seen once. The CDR3 spells CASSLQTPAAPGEQYF. The CDR3 nucleotides are TGTGCCAGCAGTTTGCAAACTCCAGCGGCCCCAGGCGAGCAGTACTTC. The V and J genes are TRBV27 and TRBJ2-7; D might be TRBD2 (5 bases). Germline CDR1 is MNHEY and CDR2 is SMNVEV (reference sequence). This CDR3 is built from 16 residues. Trimming stripped 3 bases from V and 6 bases from J, with 21 bases between.

The chain carries TRBV5-1 and TRBJ1-4; perhaps TRBD1 as D (6 bases). Trimming left V 3 bases short and J 0 bases short, with 9 bases between. The CDR3 is made up of 15 amino acids. Per the germline V gene, CDR1 is SGHRS and CDR2 is YFSETQ. CDR3 protein: CASSSYRATNEKLFF. The CDR3 coding sequence is TGCGCCAGCAGCTCCTACAGGGCAACTAATGAAAAACTGTTTTTT.

This sequence joins TRBV7-8 and TRBJ1-4, with D possibly being TRBD1 (5 bases). V lost 1 base and J 8 bases, leaving 11 bases between the germline ends. The germline V gene encodes CDR1 SGHVS and CDR2 FQNEAQ. The CDR3 has 14 amino acids. DNA of the CDR3: TGTGCCAGCAGCTTAGTGGCAGGGACCGAAAAACTGTTTTTT. Its translation: CASSLVAGTEKLFF.

The chain recombines TRBV28 with TRBJ2-5; D assignment may be TRBD1 or TRBD2 (5 bases each). Trimming removed 5 bases at V and 4 bases at J, with 11 bases between. Germline lookup yields CDR1 MDHEN and CDR2 SYDVKM. The CDR3 totals 13 residues. The CDR3 DNA reads as TGTGCCAGCAGTACTCATGGGGGAGAGACCCAGTACTTC. Translation gives CASSTHGGETQYF. Variable domain in full (rest from reference TRBV28 and TRBJ2-5): DVKVTQSSRYLVKRTGEKVFLECVQDMDHENMFWYRQDPGLGLRLIYFSYDVKMKEKGDIPEGYSVSREKKERFSLILESASTNQTSMYLCASSTHGGETQYFGPGTRLLVL.

The chain recombines TRBV11-1 with TRBJ2-7; D remains ambiguous. Per germline, CDR1 SGHAT and CDR2 FQDESV (reference sequence). Trimming cost V 5 bases and J 4 bases, with 3 bases left between them. The CDR3 has 10 residues. The CDR3 is CASSGYEQYF. DNA of the CDR3: TGTGCCAGCAGCGGTTACGAGCAGTACTTC.

V and J are TRBV4-3 and TRBJ1-2; the D is unclear. This CDR3 is 15 amino acids long. Germline CDR1 and CDR2: LGHNA and YSLEER. Trimming took 0 bases from V and 2 from J, leaving 10 bases between them. CDR3 residues: CASSQDFGRNYGYTF. CDR3 DNA: TGCGCCAGCAGCCAAGATTTTGGCAGAAACTATGGCTACACCTTC.

This clone occurred a few times. The rearrangement links TRBV4-1 to TRBJ1-1; tentative D call: TRBD1 (6 bases). Germline loops: CDR1 MGHRA, CDR2 YSYEKL. Trimming removed 3 bases at V and 0 bases at J, with 14 bases between. This CDR3 comprises 16 residues. Written as DNA, the CDR3 is TGCGCCAGCAGCCATGCAGGGGTGGGAATGAACACTGAAGCTTTCTTT. It yields the protein CASSHAGVGMNTEAFF.

This clone appeared a single time. V gene TRBV29-1 combines with J gene TRBJ2-2; D uncertain. V was cut by 1 base and J by 6 bases, with 12 bases left in between. Germline-derived CDR1 and CDR2 are SQVTM and ANQGSEA. This CDR3 has 14 amino acids. CDR3 nucleotides: TGCAGCGTTGAAGTTCGACCCCGCGCCGGGGAGCTGTTTTTT. Translating it yields CSVEVRPRAGELFF.

CDR3: CASTSDTRETQYF. The CDR3 DNA is TGTGCCAGCACCTCGGACACAAGGGAGACCCAGTACTTC. The chain links TRBV14 to TRBJ2-5; D perhaps matches TRBD1 (5 bases). Germline V lookup: CDR1 SGHDN, CDR2 FVKESK. CDR3 length: 13 amino acids. Trimming stripped 7 bases from V and 5 bases from J, with 14 bases between. Filled out from reference TRBV14 and TRBJ2-5, the complete variable domain reads EAGVTQFPSHSVIEKGQTVTLRCDPISGHDNLYWYRRVMGKEIKFLLHFVKESKQDESGMPNNRFLAERTGGTYSTLKVQPAELEDSGVYFCASTSDTRETQYFGPGTRLLVL.

This clone was detected a few times. The chain links TRBV19 to TRBJ1-2, with a tentative D call TRBD1 (5 bases). The germline V gene has CDR1 LNHDA and CDR2 SQIVND (reference sequence). Trimming took 1 base from V and 4 from J, leaving 10 bases between them. This CDR3 spans 14 amino acids. CDR3 amino acids: CASSIGAGRYGYTF. For the CDR3, the DNA is TGTGCCAGTAGTATAGGGGCAGGGCGCTATGGCTACACCTTC.

As DNA, the CDR3 is TGTGCCAGCAGCCCACTAGCGGACCAAGAGACCCAGTACTTC. It yields the protein CASSPLADQETQYF. V is TRBV5-8 and J is TRBJ2-5, with TRBD2 matching 8 bases. CDR3 size: 14 residues. Germline loops: CDR1 SGHTS, CDR2 YDEGEE. With 4 bases clipped from V and 0 bases from J, the junction kept 2 bases outside the gene matches.

V is TRBV4-1 and J is TRBJ2-2, with a weak D call TRBD1 (5 bases). Germline lookup yields CDR1 MGHRA and CDR2 YSYEKL. The CDR3 consists of 16 residues. V was shortened by 1 base and J by 7 bases, with 16 bases between the two germline ends. This CDR3 reads CASSQVGQGGIGELFF. CDR3 coding DNA: TGCGCCAGCAGCCAAGTGGGGCAGGGTGGTATCGGGGAGCTGTTTTTT.

The rearrangement links TRBV7-9 to TRBJ2-1, with D possibly TRBD1 on 7 matching bases. CDR1 is SEHNR and CDR2 is FQNEAQ in the germline V gene (reference sequence). The CDR3 runs to 15 residues. V lost 5 bases and J lost 1, with 12 bases in between. The CDR3 region is CASSHPGGSYNEQFF. CDR3 nucleotides: TGTGCCAGCAGCCACCCAGGGGGGTCCTACAATGAGCAGTTCTTC.

J is TRBJ2-7 and V is TRBV30; D might be TRBD2 (5 bases). Germline V lookup: CDR1 GTSNPN, CDR2 SVGIG (reference sequence). The CDR3 has 13 residues. The ends were cut back, 3 bases at V and 10 bases at J, with 19 bases in the middle. The CDR3 loop reads CAWRIGRTPEQYF. The CDR3 bases are TGTGCCTGGAGGATCGGACGGACTCCCGAACAGTACTTC.

The chain has TRBV18 and TRBJ1-3, with D unclear. Germline V lookup: CDR1 KGHSH, CDR2 LQKENI. V was clipped by 6 bases and J by 5 bases, with 14 bases between them. The CDR3 covers 14 residues. The CDR3 loop reads CASSPTDRRNTIYF. Written as DNA, the CDR3 is TGTGCCAGCTCCCCGACCGACCGCCGAAACACCATATATTTT.

V is TRBV7-9 and J is TRBJ2-7; 10 nucleotides align to TRBD2. Unmatched junction bases numbered 12, after V lost 4 bases and J lost 3 bases. The CDR3 loop spans 17 amino acids. Looked up from germline, CDR1 is SEHNR and CDR2 is FQNEAQ (reference sequence). This chain's CDR3 is CASSSEPPSGSYYEQYF. DNA for the CDR3: TGTGCCAGCAGCTCAGAGCCGCCTAGCGGGAGCTACTACGAGCAGTACTTC.

This chain links TRBV5-1 with TRBJ2-1; D ambiguous. V lost 2 bases, J lost 0 bases, and 12 bases lay in between. CDR3 size: 16 residues. Germline values: CDR1 SGHRS, CDR2 YFSETQ. The CDR3 region is CASSFPGRDSYNEQFF. The CDR3 region has the DNA TGCGCCAGCAGCTTCCCCGGGCGAGACTCCTACAATGAGCAGTTCTTC.

J is TRBJ1-2 and V is TRBV29-1; 7 bases line up with TRBD1. This CDR3 region has 14 residues. The germline CDR1 and CDR2 sequences are SQVTM and ANQGSEA. With 5 bases clipped from V and 1 base from J, the junction kept 7 bases outside the gene matches. The CDR3 loop is CSVRRQGSNYGYTF. CDR3 nucleotide sequence: TGCAGCGTTAGGCGACAGGGCAGTAACTATGGCTACACCTTC.

V usage is TRBV7-6 and J usage is TRBJ2-7; tentative D call: TRBD2 (5 bases). V lost 1 base and J 3 bases, leaving 10 bases between the germline ends. The V gene's germline CDR1 is SGHVS and CDR2 FNYEAQ. The CDR3 totals 14 residues. The CDR3 here is CASSLERVGYEQYF. The CDR3, as DNA: TGTGCCAGCAGCTTAGAGAGGGTGGGCTACGAGCAGTACTTC.

This sequence joins TRBV13 and TRBJ2-3; tentatively, D is TRBD1 or TRBD2 (7 bases each). The CDR3 runs to 18 residues. Trimming left V 0 bases short and J 0 bases short, with 16 bases between. Germline CDR1 and CDR2: PRHDT and FYEKMQ (reference sequence). DNA for the CDR3: TGTGCCAGCAGCTTAGGCCGGGGAGGGGGCTTTAGCACAGATACGCAGTATTTT. Its translation is CASSLGRGGGFSTDTQYF. The whole variable domain, remainder taken from reference TRBV13 and TRBJ2-3, is AAGVIQSPRHLIKEKRETATLKCYPIPRHDTVYWYQQGPGQDPQFLISFYEKMQSDKGSIPDRFSAQQFSDYHSELNMSSLELGDSALYFCASSLGRGGGFSTDTQYFGPGTRLTVL.

This clone was detected only once. The chain employs TRBV7-6 and TRBJ2-1; 8 positions agree with TRBD2. Trimming took 1 base from V and 4 from J; bases not matched to a gene: 6. This CDR3 region has 16 residues. The germline V gene has CDR1 SGHVS and CDR2 FNYEAQ. The CDR3 DNA follows: TGTGCCAGCAGCTTAGTTGTAGCGGGGCTATACAATGAGCAGTTCTTC. Its protein product is CASSLVVAGLYNEQFF.

The chain carries TRBV4-3 and TRBJ1-4, with TRBD1 identical over 7 bases. The CDR3 is made up of 18 amino acids. Germline V gives CDR1 LGHNA, CDR2 YSLEER. V was clipped by 0 bases and J by 4 bases; unmatched bases: 11. CDR3 in DNA: TGCGCCAGCAGCCAAGATATCCCCAGGGGGAGGAGTAATGAAAAACTGTTTTTT. It specifies CASSQDIPRGRSNEKLFF.

J is TRBJ1-1 and V is TRBV5-5; TRBD1 aligns across 7 bases. Germline CDR1 SGHKS, CDR2 YYEKEE (reference sequence). V shed 3 bases, J shed 4 bases, and the junction held 6 bases outside the gene matches. The CDR3 has 14 residues. The CDR3 here is CASSSRQGSTEAFF. The CDR3 DNA sequence: TGTGCCAGCAGCTCCCGACAGGGTTCCACTGAAGCTTTCTTT.

V is TRBV5-4 and J is TRBJ1-5, with 9 bases lining up with TRBD1. The CDR3 consists of 14 residues. In germline, CDR1 is SGHNT, CDR2 YYREEE (reference sequence). Germline trimming cut 4 bases from V and 4 bases from J; bases unmatched to any gene: 3. The CDR3 loop reads CASSQGTGNQPQHF. DNA of the CDR3: TGTGCCAGCAGCCAAGGGACAGGGAATCAGCCCCAGCATTTT.